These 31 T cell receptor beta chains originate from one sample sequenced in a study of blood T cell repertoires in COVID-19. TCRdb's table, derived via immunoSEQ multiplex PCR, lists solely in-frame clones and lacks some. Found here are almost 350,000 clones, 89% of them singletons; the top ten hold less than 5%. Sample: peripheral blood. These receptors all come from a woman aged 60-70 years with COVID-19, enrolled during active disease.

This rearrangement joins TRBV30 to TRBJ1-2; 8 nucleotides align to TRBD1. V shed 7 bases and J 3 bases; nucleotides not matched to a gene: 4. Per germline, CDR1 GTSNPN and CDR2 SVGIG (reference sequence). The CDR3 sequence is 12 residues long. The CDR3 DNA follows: TGTGCCTCAGGACAGGGACACTATGGCTACACCTTC. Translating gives CASGQGHYGYTF. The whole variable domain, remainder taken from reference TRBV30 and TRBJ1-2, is SQTIHQWPATLVQPVGSPLSLECTVEGTSNPNLYWYRQAAGRGLQLLFYSVGIGQISSEVPQNLSASRPQDRQFILSSKKLLLSDSGFYLCASGQGHYGYTFGSGTRLTVV.

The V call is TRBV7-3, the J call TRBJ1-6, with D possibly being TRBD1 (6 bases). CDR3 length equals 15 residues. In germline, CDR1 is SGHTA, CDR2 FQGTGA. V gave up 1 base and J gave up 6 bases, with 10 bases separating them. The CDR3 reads CASSLNRDGNSPLHF. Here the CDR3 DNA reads TGTGCCAGCAGCTTAAACAGGGATGGTAATTCACCCCTCCACTTT.

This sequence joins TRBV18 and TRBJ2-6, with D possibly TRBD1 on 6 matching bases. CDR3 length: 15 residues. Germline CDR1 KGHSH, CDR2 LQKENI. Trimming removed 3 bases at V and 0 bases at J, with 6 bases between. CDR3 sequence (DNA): TGTGCCAGCTCACCGGGACACTCTGGGGCCAACGTCCTGACTTTC. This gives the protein CASSPGHSGANVLTF.

For the CDR3, the DNA is TGTGCCATCAGTGACCAGGGCTACGAGCAGTACTTC. Its translation: CAISDQGYEQYF. V gene TRBV10-3 combines with J gene TRBJ2-7; D might be TRBD1 (5 bases). The germline CDR1 and CDR2 sequences are ENHRY and SYGVKD. Trimming pared 3 bases from V and 3 bases from J, leaving 6 bases between. This CDR3 is 12 amino acids long.

The CDR3 spells CASSVRGLTDTQYF. In nucleotides, the CDR3 is TGTGCCAGCAGCGTAAGGGGGTTGACAGATACGCAGTATTTT. The chain couples TRBV9 to TRBJ2-3, with D perhaps matching TRBD1 (6 bases). V dropped 1 base and J dropped 3 bases, with 9 bases sitting between them. Per the germline V gene, CDR1 is SGDLS and CDR2 is YYNGEE. The CDR3 sequence is 14 residues long.

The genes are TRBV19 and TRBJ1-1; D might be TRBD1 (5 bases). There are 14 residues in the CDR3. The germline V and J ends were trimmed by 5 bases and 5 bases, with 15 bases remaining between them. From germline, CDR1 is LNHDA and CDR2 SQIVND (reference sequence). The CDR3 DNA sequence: TGTGCCAGTAGTTTGGTGCAGGGTAAGACTGAAGCTTTCTTT. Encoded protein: CASSLVQGKTEAFF.

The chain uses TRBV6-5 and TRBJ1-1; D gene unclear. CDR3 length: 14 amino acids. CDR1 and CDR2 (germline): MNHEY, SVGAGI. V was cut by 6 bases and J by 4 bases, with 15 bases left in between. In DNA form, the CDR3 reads TGTGCCAGCAGGAACCCGTGGGAGGCCACTGAAGCTTTCTTT. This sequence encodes CASRNPWEATEAFF.

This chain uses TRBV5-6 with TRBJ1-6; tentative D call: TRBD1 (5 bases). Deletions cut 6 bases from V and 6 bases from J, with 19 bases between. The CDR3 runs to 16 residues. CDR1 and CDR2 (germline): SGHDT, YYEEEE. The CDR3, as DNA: TGTGCCAGCACCCTGGGAGGTCGACAGCGTAATTCACCCCTCCACTTT. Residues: CASTLGGRQRNSPLHF.

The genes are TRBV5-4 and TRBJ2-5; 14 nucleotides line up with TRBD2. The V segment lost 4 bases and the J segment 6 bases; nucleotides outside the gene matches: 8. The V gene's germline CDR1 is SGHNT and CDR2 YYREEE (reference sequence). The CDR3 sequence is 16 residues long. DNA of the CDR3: TGTGCCAGCAGCCCCTGGACTAGCGGGGGGATGCAGACCCAGTACTTC. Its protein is CASSPWTSGGMQTQYF.

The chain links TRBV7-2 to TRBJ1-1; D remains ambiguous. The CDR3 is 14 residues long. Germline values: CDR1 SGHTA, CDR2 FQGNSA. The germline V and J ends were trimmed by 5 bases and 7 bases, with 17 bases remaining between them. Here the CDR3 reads CASSNFITAYEAFF. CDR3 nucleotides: TGTGCCAGCAGCAACTTTATTACAGCTTATGAAGCTTTCTTT.

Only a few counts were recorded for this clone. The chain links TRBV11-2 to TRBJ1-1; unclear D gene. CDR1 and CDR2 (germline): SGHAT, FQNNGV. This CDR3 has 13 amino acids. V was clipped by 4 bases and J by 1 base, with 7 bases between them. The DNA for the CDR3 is TGTGCCAGCAGCTCGCGGGAGAACACTGAAGCTTTCTTT. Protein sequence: CASSSRENTEAFF. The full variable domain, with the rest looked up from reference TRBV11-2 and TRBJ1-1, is EAGVAQSPRYKIIEKRQSVAFWCNPISGHATLYWYQQILGQGPKLLIQFQNNGVVDDSQLPKDRFSAERLKGVDSTLKIQPAKLEDSAVYLCASSSRENTEAFFGQGTRLTVV.

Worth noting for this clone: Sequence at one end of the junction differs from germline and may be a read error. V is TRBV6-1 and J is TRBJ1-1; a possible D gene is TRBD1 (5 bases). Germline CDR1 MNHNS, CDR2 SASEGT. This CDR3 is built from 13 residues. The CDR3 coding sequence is TGTGCCAGCAGGGAAGTCAGGGCCCTGAGGGCTTTCTTT. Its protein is CASREVRALRAFF.

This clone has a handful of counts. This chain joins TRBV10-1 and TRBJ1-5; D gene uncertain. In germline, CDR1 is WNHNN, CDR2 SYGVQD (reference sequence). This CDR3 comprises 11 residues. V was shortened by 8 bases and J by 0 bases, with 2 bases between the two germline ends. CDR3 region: CASRSNQPQHF. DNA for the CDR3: TGCGCCAGCCGTAGCAATCAGCCCCAGCATTTT.

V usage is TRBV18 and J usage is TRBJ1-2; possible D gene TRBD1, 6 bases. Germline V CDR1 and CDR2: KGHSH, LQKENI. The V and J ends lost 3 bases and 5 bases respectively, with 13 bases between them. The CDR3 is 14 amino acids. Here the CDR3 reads CASSPDRKGYGYTF. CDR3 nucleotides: TGTGCCAGCTCACCCGACAGGAAGGGGTATGGCTACACCTTC.

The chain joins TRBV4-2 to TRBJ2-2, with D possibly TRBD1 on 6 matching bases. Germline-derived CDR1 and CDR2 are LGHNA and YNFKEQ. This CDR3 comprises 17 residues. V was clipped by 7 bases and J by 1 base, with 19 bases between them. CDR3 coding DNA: TGTGCCAGCACCCGTTCTATAGGGACACTGAACACCGGGGAGCTGTTTTTT. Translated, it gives CASTRSIGTLNTGELFF.

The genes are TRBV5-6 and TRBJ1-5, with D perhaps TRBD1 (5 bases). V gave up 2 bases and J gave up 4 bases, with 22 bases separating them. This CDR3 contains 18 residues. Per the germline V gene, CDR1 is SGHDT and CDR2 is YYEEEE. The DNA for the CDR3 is TGTGCCAGCAGCTTCGGGGGTCCAGTTATCCCCCGGAATCAGCCCCAGCATTTT. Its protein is CASSFGGPVIPRNQPQHF.

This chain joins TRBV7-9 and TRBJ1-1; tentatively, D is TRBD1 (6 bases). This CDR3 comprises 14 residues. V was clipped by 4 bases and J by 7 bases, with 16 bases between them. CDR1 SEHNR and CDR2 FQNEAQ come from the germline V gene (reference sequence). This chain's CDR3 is CASSSAGGQVEAFF. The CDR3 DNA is TGTGCCAGCAGCTCCGCCGGGGGGCAGGTTGAAGCTTTCTTT. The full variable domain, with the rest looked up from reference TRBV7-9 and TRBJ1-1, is DTGVSQNPRHKITKRGQNVTFRCDPISEHNRLYWYRQTLGQGPEFLTYFQNEAQLEKSRLLSDRFSAERPKGSFSTLEIQRTEQGDSAMYLCASSSAGGQVEAFFGQGTRLTVV.

CDR3 coding DNA: TGCGCCAGCAGCTTTGCCCAGGGCCCCTATGGCTACACCTTC. Protein sequence: CASSFAQGPYGYTF. The rearrangement joins TRBV5-1 to TRBJ1-2; tentatively, D is TRBD1 (5 bases). V lost 2 bases to trimming and J lost 4 bases, with 12 bases between them. The CDR3 is made up of 14 amino acids. The germline CDR1 and CDR2 sequences are SGHRS and YFSETQ.

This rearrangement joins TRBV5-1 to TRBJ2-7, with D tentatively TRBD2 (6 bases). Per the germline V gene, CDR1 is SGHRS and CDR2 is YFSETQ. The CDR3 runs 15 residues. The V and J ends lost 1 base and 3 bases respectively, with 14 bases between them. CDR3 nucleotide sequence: TGCGCCAGCAGCTTGAGGATCAGGGAGGTCTACGAGCAGTACTTC. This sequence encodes CASSLRIREVYEQYF.

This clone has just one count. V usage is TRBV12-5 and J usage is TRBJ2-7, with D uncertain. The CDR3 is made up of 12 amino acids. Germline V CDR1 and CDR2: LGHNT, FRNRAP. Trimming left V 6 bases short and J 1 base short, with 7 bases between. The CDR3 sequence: CASGIPSYEQYF. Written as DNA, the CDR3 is TGTGCTAGTGGCATCCCATCCTACGAGCAGTACTTC.

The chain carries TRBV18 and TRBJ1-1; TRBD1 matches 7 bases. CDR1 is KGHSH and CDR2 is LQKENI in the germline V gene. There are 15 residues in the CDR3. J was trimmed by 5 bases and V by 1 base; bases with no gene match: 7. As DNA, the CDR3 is TGTGCCAGCTCACCACGTTTAGGGGGCGATACTGAAGCTTTCTTT. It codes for CASSPRLGGDTEAFF.

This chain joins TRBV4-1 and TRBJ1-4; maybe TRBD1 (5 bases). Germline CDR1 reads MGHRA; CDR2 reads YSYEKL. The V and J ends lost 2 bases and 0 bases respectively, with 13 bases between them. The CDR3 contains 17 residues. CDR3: CASSQPDSTSTNEKLFF. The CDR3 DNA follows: TGCGCCAGCAGCCAACCCGACAGCACTTCAACTAATGAAAAACTGTTTTTT.

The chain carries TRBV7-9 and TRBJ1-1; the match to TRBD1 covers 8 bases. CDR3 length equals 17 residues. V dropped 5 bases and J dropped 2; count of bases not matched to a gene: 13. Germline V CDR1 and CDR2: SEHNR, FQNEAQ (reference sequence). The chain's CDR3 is CASSTGTFRGLNTEAFF. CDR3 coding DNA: TGTGCCAGCAGCACGGGAACCTTCAGGGGGCTTAACACTGAAGCTTTCTTT. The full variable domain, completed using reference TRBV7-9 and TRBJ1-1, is DTGVSQNPRHKITKRGQNVTFRCDPISEHNRLYWYRQTLGQGPEFLTYFQNEAQLEKSRLLSDRFSAERPKGSFSTLEIQRTEQGDSAMYLCASSTGTFRGLNTEAFFGQGTRLTVV.

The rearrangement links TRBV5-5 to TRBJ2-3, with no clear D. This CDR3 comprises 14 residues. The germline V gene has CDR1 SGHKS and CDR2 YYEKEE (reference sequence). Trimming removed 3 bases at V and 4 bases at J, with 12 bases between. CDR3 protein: CASSSMSASDTQYF. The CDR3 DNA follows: TGTGCCAGCAGCTCAATGAGCGCGTCAGATACGCAGTATTTT.

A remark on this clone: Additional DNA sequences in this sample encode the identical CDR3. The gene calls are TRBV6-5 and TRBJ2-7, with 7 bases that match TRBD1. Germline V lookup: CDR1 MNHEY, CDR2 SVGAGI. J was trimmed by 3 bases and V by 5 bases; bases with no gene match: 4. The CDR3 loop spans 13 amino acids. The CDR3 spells CASSRDRVYEQYF. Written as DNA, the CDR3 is TGTGCCAGCAGTCGTGACAGGGTCTACGAGCAGTACTTC.

The CDR3 nucleotides read TGCGCCAGCAGCGTGACAGGGGGCGGCTTGGGCTACACCTTC. It is translated as CASSVTGGGLGYTF. The rearrangement joins TRBV5-1 to TRBJ1-2; TRBD1 matches at 10 bases. CDR3 size: 14 residues. Germline values: CDR1 SGHRS, CDR2 YFSETQ. The trim removed 4 bases at V and 8 bases at J, leaving 8 bases unmatched.

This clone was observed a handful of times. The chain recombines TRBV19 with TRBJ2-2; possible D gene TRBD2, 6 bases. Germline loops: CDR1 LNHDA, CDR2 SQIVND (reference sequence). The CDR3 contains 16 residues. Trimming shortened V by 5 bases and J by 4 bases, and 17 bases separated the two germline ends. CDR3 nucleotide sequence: TGTGCCAGTAGTCTCTCCGGGACTTGGGGCACCGGGGAGCTGTTTTTT. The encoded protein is CASSLSGTWGTGELFF. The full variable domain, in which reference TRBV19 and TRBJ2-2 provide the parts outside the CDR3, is DGGITQSPKYLFRKEGQNVTLSCEQNLNHDAMYWYRQDPGQGLRLIYYSQIVNDFQKGDIAEGYSVSREKKESFPLTVTSAQKNPTAFYLCASSLSGTWGTGELFFGEGSRLTVL.

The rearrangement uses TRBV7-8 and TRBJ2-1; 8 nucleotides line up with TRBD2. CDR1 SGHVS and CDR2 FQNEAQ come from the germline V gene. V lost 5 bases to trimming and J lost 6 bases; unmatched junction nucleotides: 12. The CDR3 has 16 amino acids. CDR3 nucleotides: TGTGCCAGCAGCCGTCTACTAGCGGAGACCCTCAATGAGCAGTTCTTC. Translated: CASSRLLAETLNEQFF. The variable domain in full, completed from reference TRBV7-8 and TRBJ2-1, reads GAGVSQSPRYKVAKRGQDVALRCDPISGHVSLFWYQQALGQGPEFLTYFQNEAQLDKSGLPSDRFFAERPEGSVSTLKIQRTQQEDSAVYLCASSRLLAETLNEQFFGPGTRLTVL.

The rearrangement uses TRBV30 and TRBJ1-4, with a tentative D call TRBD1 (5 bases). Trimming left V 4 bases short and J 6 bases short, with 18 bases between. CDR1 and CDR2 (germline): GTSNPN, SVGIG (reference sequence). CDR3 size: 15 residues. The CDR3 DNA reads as TGTGCCTGGAAGCATTTTCCCGCGGGGGATGAAAAACTGTTTTTT. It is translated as CAWKHFPAGDEKLFF.

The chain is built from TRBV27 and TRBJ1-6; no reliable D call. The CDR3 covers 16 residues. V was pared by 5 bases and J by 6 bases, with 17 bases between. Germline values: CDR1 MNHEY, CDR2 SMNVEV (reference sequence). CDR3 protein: CASSPSRRVSNSPLHF. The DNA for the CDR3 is TGTGCCAGCAGTCCAAGCCGCCGAGTATCTAATTCACCCCTCCACTTT.

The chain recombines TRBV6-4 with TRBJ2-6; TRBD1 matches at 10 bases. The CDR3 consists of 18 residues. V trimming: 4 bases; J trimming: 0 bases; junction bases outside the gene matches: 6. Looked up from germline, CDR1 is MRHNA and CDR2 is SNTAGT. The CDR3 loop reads CASSAGQGQFSGANVLTF. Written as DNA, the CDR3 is TGTGCCAGCAGTGCGGGACAGGGGCAATTCTCTGGGGCCAACGTCCTGACTTTC.